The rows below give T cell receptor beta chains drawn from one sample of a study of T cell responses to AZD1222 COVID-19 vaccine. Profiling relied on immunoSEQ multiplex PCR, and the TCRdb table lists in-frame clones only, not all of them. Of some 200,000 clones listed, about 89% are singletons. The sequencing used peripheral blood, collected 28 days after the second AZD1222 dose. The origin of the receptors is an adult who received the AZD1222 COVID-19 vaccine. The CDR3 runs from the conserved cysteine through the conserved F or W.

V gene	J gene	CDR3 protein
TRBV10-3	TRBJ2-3	CANSGTPRTDTQYF
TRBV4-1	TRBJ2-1	CASSQVSVGYNEQFF
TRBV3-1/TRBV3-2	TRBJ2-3	CASSQDGPSGRTDTQYF
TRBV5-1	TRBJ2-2	CASSLGLRQGNAGELFF
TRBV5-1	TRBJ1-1	CASSSTPGQRNTEAFF
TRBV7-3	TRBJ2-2	CASSLTGDNGELFF
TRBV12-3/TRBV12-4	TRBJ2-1	CASSLVGEQFF
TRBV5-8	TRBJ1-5	CASSLVGGYSNQPQHF
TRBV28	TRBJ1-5	CASSLPGVGNQPQHF
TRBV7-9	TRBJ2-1	CASSSMYSGLNNEQFF
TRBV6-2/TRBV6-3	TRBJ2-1	CASSYSLRNEQFF
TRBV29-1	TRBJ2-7	CSVLPPGRRYEQYF
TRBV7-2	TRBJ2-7	CASSLGREGPREQYF
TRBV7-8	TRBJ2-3	CASMDGKGSTDTQYF
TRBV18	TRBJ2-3	CASSPRNRLGIDTQYF
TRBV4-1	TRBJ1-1	CASSQQNLKNTEAFF
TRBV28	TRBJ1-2	CASSLAGTGGGYGYTF
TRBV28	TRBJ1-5	CASSDREVVNQPQHF
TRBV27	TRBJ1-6	CASSFNPGGRLHF
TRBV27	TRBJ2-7	CASRRHRVEGSYEQYF
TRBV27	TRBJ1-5	CASSLVHNQPQHF
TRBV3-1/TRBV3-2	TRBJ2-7	CASSQDGILPYEQYF
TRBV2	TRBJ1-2	CASTRVRGYTF
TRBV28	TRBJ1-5	CASSPGRVSNQPQHF
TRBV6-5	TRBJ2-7	CASSNLAGSLYEQYF
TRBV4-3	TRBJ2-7	CASSLIAGGGAYEQYF
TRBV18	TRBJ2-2	CASSPSQGNTGELFF
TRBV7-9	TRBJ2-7	CASSLGTATYEQYF
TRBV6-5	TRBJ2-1	CASRQLVNEQFF
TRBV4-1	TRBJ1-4	CASSPTQIREKLFF
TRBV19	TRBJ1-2	CASKGLGTGGNYGYTF
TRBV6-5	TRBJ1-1	CASTPSKGYTEAFF
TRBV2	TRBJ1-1	CASSDFEFPEAFF
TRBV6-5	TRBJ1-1	CASSSGRTEAFF
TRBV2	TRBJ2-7	CASSEEGYEQYF
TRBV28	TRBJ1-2	CASSRTAHGYTF
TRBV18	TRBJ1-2	CASSPQGDYGYTF
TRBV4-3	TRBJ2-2	CASSQDLAGGNTGELFF
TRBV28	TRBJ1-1	CASSLTRGAEAFF
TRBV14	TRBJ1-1	CASTQTGGNSNTEAFF
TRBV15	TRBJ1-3	CATSRSKYSGNTIYF
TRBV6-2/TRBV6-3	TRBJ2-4	CASRLEGSSAKNIQYF
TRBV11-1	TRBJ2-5	CASSLEYGGVQETQYF
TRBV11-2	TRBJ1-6	CASTLDRSNSPLHF
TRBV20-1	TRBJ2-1	CSWWDNEQFF
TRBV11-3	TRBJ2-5	CASSDGRFQETQYF
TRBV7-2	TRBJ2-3	CASSFGTSSGDTQYF
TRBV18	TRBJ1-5	CASSPEGNQPQHF
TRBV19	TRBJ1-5	CASSVTGAKNQPQHF
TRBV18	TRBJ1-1	CASSRTVNTEAFF